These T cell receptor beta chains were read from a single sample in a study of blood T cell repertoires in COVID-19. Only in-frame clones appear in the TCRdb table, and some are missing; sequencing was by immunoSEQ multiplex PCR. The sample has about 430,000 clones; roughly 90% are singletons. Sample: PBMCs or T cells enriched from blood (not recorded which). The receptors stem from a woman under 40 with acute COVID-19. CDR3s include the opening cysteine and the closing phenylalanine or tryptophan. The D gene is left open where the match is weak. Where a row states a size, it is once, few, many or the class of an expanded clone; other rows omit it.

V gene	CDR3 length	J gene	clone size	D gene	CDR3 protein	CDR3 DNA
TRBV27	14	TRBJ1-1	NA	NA	CASRVAGVNTEAFF	TGTGCCAGCAGAGTGGCAGGCGTGAACACTGAAGCTTTCTTT
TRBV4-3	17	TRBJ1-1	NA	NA	CASSQGFQFPMNTEAFF	TGCGCCAGCAGCCAAGGGTTCCAGTTTCCCATGAACACTGAAGCTTTCTTT
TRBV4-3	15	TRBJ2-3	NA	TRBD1	CASARGQMGTDTQYF	TGCGCCAGCGCCAGGGGGCAGATGGGGACAGATACGCAGTATTTT
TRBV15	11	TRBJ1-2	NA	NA	CATSAGYGYTF	TGTGCCACCAGCGCAGGGTATGGCTACACCTTC
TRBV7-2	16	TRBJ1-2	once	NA	CASSLGAGEPPYGYTF	TGTGCCAGCAGCTTAGGGGCAGGGGAACCTCCTTATGGCTACACCTTC
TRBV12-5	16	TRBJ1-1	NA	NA	CASGFGGVGRNTEAFF	TGTGCTAGTGGTTTTGGAGGGGTGGGACGCAACACTGAAGCTTTCTTT
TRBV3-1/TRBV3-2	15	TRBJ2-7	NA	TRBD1	CASSHGGQALYEQYF	TGTGCCAGCAGCCATGGAGGACAGGCACTCTACGAGCAGTACTTC
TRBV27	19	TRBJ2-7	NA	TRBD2	CASSLSIGGDSERPYEQYF	TGTGCCAGCAGTTTATCGATTGGGGGGGATAGCGAAAGACCCTACGAGCAGTACTTC
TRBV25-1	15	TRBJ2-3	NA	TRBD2	CASRSSGGPLDTQYF	TGTGCCAGCAGATCTAGCGGGGGCCCCCTAGATACGCAGTATTTT
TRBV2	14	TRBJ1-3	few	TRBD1	CASRWTGSGNTIYF	TGTGCCAGCAGATGGACAGGGAGCGGAAACACCATATATTTT
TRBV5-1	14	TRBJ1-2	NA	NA	CASSPGGGNYGYTF	TGCGCCAGCAGCCCCGGGGGGGGGAACTATGGCTACACCTTC
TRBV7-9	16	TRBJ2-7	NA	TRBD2	CASSPPRGGLLYEQYF	TGTGCCAGCAGCCCTCCACGCGGGGGGCTCTTGTACGAGCAGTACTTC
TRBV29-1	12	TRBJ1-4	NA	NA	CSVGREGEKLFF	TGCAGCGTCGGGAGGGAGGGCGAAAAACTGTTTTTT
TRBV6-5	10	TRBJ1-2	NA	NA	CASGRYGYTF	TGTGCCAGCGGCCGCTATGGCTACACCTTC
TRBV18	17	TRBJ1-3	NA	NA	CASSPFQDISSGNTIYF	TGTGCCAGCTCACCATTCCAGGACATCAGCTCTGGAAACACCATATATTTT
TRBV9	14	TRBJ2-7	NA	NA	CASSVGGGLGEQYF	TGTGCCAGCAGCGTAGGCGGGGGCTTAGGCGAGCAGTACTTC
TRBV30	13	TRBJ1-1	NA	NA	CAWSVRVGTEAFF	TGTGCCTGGAGTGTCAGGGTGGGCACTGAAGCTTTCTTT
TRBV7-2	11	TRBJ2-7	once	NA	CASSFAGEQYF	TGTGCCAGCAGCTTTGCGGGGGAGCAGTACTTC
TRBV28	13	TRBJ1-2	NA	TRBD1	CASSTGGWYGYTF	TGTGCCAGCAGTACAGGGGGCTGGTATGGCTACACCTTC
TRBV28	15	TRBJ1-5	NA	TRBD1	CASSMGQGLVQPQHF	TGTGCCAGCAGCATGGGACAGGGTCTAGTGCAGCCCCAGCATTTT
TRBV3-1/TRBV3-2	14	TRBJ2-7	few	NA	CASSLQGPSYEQYF	TGTGCCAGCAGCCTACAGGGACCTTCCTACGAGCAGTACTTC
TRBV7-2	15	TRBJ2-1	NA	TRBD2	CASSLSSGVKSEQFF	TGTGCCAGCAGCTTATCTAGCGGGGTAAAGAGTGAGCAGTTCTTC
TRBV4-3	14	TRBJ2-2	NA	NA	CASSRGFDTGELFF	TGCGCCAGCAGCCGAGGGTTTGACACCGGGGAGCTGTTTTTT
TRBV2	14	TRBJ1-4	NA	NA	CASTPAGAVEKLFF	TGTGCCAGCACCCCGGCGGGGGCAGTTGAAAAACTGTTTTTT
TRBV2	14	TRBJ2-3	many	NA	CASRPTVSTDTQYF	TGTGCCAGCAGGCCGACAGTTAGCACAGATACGCAGTATTTT
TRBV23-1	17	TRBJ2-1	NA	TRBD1	CASSQPPGTGVYNEQFF	TGCGCCAGCAGTCAACCCCCCGGGACAGGAGTATACAATGAGCAGTTCTTC
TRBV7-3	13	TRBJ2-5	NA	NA	CASSFRGEETQYF	TGTGCCAGCAGCTTCCGCGGGGAAGAGACCCAGTACTTC
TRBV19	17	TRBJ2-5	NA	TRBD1	CASSSPAGTGGRETQYF	TGTGCCAGTAGTTCCCCGGCCGGGACAGGGGGCCGGGAGACCCAGTACTTC
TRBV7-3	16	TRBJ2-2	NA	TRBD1	CASSETGGANTGELFF	TGTGCCAGCAGCGAGACAGGGGGAGCGAACACCGGGGAGCTGTTTTTT
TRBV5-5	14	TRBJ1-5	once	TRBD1	CASSLVPGGQPQHF	TGTGCCAGCAGCTTGGTTCCAGGGGGTCAGCCCCAGCATTTT
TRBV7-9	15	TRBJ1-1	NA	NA	CASSLVGAGNTEAFF	TGTGCCAGCAGCTTAGTAGGGGCAGGGAACACTGAAGCTTTCTTT
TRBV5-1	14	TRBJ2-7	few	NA	CASSTTGLTYEQYF	TGCGCCAGCAGCACTACAGGGTTGACCTACGAGCAGTACTTC
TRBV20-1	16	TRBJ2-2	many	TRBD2	CSASPSGAANTGELFF	TGCAGTGCTAGTCCTAGCGGGGCTGCGAACACCGGGGAGCTGTTTTTT
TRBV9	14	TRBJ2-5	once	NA	CASSVVGLQETQYF	TGTGCCAGCAGCGTAGTGGGCTTACAAGAGACCCAGTACTTC
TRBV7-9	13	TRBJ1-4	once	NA	CASSFRGNEKLFF	TGTGCCAGCAGCTTTAGGGGAAATGAAAAACTGTTTTTT
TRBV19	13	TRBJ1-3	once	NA	CASSIQGGNTIYF	TGTGCCAGTAGTATACAGGGTGGAAACACCATATATTTT
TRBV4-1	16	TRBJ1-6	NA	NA	CASSQDPQGGRSPLHF	TGCGCCAGCAGCCAAGATCCCCAGGGCGGAAGATCACCCCTCCACTTT
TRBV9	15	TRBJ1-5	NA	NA	CASSGGAGYDQPQHF	TGTGCCAGCAGCGGCGGGGCGGGTTACGATCAGCCCCAGCATTTT
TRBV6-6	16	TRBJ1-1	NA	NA	CASRTTTGAMNTEAFF	TGTGCCAGCAGAACTACGACAGGCGCGATGAACACTGAAGCTTTCTTT
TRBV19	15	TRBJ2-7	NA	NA	CASSIYQGSFDEQYF	TGTGCCAGTAGTATTTATCAGGGTTCGTTTGACGAGCAGTACTTC
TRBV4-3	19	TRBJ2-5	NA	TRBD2	CASSQDYGRGAASRETQYF	TGCGCCAGCAGCCAAGATTATGGGCGGGGGGCGGCTAGTAGGGAGACCCAGTACTTC
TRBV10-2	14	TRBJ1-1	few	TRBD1	CASREDEGATEAFF	TGCGCCAGCAGAGAGGACGAGGGGGCAACTGAAGCTTTCTTT
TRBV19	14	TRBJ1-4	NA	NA	CASRRSGVNEKLFF	TGTGCCAGCAGACGCTCAGGTGTCAATGAAAAACTGTTTTTT
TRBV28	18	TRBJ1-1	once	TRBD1	CASGRVGTAGQGNTEAFF	TGTGCCAGCGGCAGGGTTGGGACAGCCGGGCAGGGGAACACTGAAGCTTTCTTT
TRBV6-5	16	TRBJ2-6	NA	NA	CASSYSFLSGANVLTF	TGTGCCAGCAGTTATTCCTTCCTCTCTGGGGCCAACGTCCTGACTTTC
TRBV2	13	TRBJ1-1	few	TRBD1	CASSGGQGTEAFF	TGTGCCAGCAGCGGGGGACAGGGCACTGAAGCTTTCTTT
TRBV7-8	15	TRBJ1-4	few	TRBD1	CASSLAGQGGEKLFF	TGTGCCAGCAGCCTGGCGGGACAGGGTGGCGAAAAACTGTTTTTT
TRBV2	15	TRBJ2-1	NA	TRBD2	CASRSLAGIYNEQFF	TGTGCCAGCAGGTCCCTAGCGGGGATCTACAATGAGCAGTTCTTC
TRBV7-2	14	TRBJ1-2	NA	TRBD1	CASSIGQGRDGYTF	TGTGCCAGCAGCATAGGACAGGGCCGAGATGGCTACACCTTC
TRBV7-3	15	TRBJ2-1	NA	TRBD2	CASSPQGLAGGEQFF	TGTGCCAGCAGCCCACAGGGACTAGCGGGGGGCGAGCAGTTCTTC
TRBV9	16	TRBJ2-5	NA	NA	CASSVMGHSFQETQYF	TGTGCCAGCAGCGTAATGGGGCACTCCTTCCAAGAGACCCAGTACTTC
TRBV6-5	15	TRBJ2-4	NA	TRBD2	CASSYSMTSVGIQYF	TGTGCCAGCAGTTACTCGATGACTAGCGTCGGCATTCAGTACTTC
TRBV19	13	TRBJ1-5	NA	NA	CASSRNEETPQHF	TGTGCCAGTAGCCGTAACGAGGAGACGCCCCAGCATTTT